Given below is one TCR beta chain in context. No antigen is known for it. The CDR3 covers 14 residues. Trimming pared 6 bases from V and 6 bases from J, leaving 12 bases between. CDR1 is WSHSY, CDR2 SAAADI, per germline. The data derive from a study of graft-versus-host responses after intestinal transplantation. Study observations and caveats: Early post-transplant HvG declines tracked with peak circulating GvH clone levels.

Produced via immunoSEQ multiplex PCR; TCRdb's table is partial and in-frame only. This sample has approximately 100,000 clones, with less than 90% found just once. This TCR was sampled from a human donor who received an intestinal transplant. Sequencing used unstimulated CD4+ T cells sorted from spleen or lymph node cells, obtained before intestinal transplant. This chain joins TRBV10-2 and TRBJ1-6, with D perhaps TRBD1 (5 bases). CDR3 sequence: CASSQTAFNSPLHF. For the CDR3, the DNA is TGCGCCAGCAGCCAGACAGCGTTTAATTCACCCCTCCACTTT.